Listed here are 7 T cell receptor beta chains from one sample, sequenced in a study of radiotherapy plus CTLA-4 blockade in lung cancer. Method: immunoSEQ multiplex PCR; TCRdb's copy keeps in-frame clones and lacks some. The table shows around 90,000 clones, with approximately 82% occurring only once. The sample in question was peripheral blood, obtained from a patient treated with radiotherapy plus ipilimumab. The receptors originated from a human donor with non-small cell lung cancer that progressed on radiotherapy plus ipilimumab.

The J gene is TRBJ1-3, the V gene TRBV7-9; 9 bases are shared with TRBD1. Germline V gene data show CDR1 as SEHNR and CDR2 as FQNEAQ (reference sequence). This CDR3 has 14 residues. V shed 6 bases, J shed 8 bases, and the junction held 8 bases outside the gene matches. The CDR3: CASSLRDRVDTIYF. CDR3 coding DNA: TGTGCCAGCAGTCTCCGGGACAGGGTGGACACCATATATTTT.

The DNA of the CDR3 is TGTGCCAGCAGCTTGGCTAGCGGGGGCATAGATACGCAGTATTTT. Residues: CASSLASGGIDTQYF. The chain couples TRBV7-9 to TRBJ2-3; 10 bases are shared with TRBD2. There are 15 residues in the CDR3. Germline V gene sequence: CDR1 SEHNR, CDR2 FQNEAQ (reference sequence). Unmatched junction bases numbered 5, after V lost 3 bases and J lost 5 bases. Full variable domain (missing parts from reference TRBV7-9 and TRBJ2-3): DTGVSQNPRHKITKRGQNVTFRCDPISEHNRLYWYRQTLGQGPEFLTYFQNEAQLEKSRLLSDRFSAERPKGSFSTLEIQRTEQGDSAMYLCASSLASGGIDTQYFGPGTRLTVL.

CDR3 nucleotide sequence: TGTGCCAGCAGTGACTACGAGGGGACTGAAGCTTTCTTT. Its protein product is CASSDYEGTEAFF. V usage is TRBV6-4 and J usage is TRBJ1-1; D possibly corresponds to TRBD1 (5 bases). Germline CDR1 is MRHNA and CDR2 is SNTAGT. The germline V and J ends were trimmed by 1 base and 5 bases, with 8 bases remaining between them. This CDR3 is built from 13 residues.

The chain is built from TRBV9 and TRBJ2-3; D is uncertain. V lost 0 bases and J 5 bases, leaving 10 bases between the germline ends. The CDR3 is made up of 14 amino acids. Germline CDR1 is SGDLS and CDR2 is YYNGEE. The CDR3 DNA is TGTGCCAGCAGCGTAGGCCCCTCCGGAGATACGCAGTATTTT. As protein: CASSVGPSGDTQYF.

This clone was counted only a few times. The chain recombines TRBV6-1 with TRBJ1-2; 8 bases agree with TRBD1. V lost 4 bases to trimming and J lost 0 bases; unmatched junction nucleotides: 4. Per the germline V gene, CDR1 is MNHNS and CDR2 is SASEGT. CDR3 length equals 15 residues. CDR3 loop: CASSGRTGSNYGYTF. CDR3 sequence (DNA): TGTGCCAGCAGTGGCCGGACAGGGTCTAACTATGGCTACACCTTC.

The rearrangement links TRBV5-1 to TRBJ2-6, with 9 bases that match TRBD1. The length of the CDR3 is 18 residues. CDR1 is SGHRS and CDR2 is YFSETQ in the germline V gene. The junction had 11 bases not matched to a gene; V was cut back by 7 bases and J by 0 bases. Here the CDR3 reads CASGPGQGIASGANVLTF. The CDR3 DNA reads as TGCGCCAGCGGACCGGGACAGGGAATAGCCTCTGGGGCCAACGTCCTGACTTTC.

V usage is TRBV25-1 and J usage is TRBJ1-2; D gene ambiguous. The CDR3 covers 13 residues. Germline V gene data show CDR1 as MGHDK and CDR2 as SYGVNS. Trimming cost V 3 bases and J 2 bases, with 7 bases left between them. The CDR3 nucleotides read TGTGCCAGCAGTGAGCCAGGAAACTATGGCTACACCTTC. Its translation: CASSEPGNYGYTF.